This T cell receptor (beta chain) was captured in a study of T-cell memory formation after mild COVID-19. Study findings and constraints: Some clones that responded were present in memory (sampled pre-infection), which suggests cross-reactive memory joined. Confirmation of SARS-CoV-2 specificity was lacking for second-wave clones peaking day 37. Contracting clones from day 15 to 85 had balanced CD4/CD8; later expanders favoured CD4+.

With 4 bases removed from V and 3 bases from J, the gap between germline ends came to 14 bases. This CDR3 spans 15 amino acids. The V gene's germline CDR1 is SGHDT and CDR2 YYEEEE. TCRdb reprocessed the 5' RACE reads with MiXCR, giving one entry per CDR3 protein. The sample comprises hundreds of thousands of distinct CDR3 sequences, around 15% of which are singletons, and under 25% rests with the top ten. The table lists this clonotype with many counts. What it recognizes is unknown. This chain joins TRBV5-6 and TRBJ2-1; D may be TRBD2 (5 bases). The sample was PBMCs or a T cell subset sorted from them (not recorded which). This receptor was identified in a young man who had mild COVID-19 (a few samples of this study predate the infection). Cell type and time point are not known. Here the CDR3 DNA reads TGTGCCAGCAGCCCGGAGGCGCGAAACTACAATGAGCAGTTCTTC. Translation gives CASSPEARNYNEQFF. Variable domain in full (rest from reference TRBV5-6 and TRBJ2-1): DAGVTQSPTHLIKTRGQQVTLRCSPKSGHDTVSWYQQALGQGPQFIFQYYEEEERQRGNFPDRFSGHQFPNYSSELNVNALLLGDSALYLCASSPEARNYNEQFFGPGTRLTVL.